The rows below give T cell receptor beta chains drawn from one sample of a study of technical replicates of blood from a handful of donors. Measured with immunoSEQ multiplex PCR; TCRdb has only the in-frame clones, and not every one. In the table there are around 80,000 clones, 98% of which are singletons. Sequencing was performed on T cells isolated from PBMCs. The receptors come from a human donor in good health. The conserved cysteine and the conserved F or W are not part of the CDR3 here.

>TRBV7-9|16
ASSMYSGTSDKSYEQY
>TRBV6-5|13
ASSTLAASTDTQY
>TRBV13|9
ASSSWSEAF
>TRBV19|14
ASRRLAGVSGETQY
>TRBV5-5|15
ASSFPYVGQARYEQY
>TRBV29-1|14
SVEDPQGPSGNTIY
>TRBV28|15
ASTLRGSLPPNYGYT
>TRBV5-4|13
ASSATTGLDYGYT
>TRBV15|10
ATSRAVGTQY
>TRBV5-6|10
ASTSGAAEAF
>TRBV9|15
ASSAYYGLAGYNEQF
>TRBV19|13
ASSIQAAVYNEQF
>TRBV7-9|13
ASSYGQVTNEKLF